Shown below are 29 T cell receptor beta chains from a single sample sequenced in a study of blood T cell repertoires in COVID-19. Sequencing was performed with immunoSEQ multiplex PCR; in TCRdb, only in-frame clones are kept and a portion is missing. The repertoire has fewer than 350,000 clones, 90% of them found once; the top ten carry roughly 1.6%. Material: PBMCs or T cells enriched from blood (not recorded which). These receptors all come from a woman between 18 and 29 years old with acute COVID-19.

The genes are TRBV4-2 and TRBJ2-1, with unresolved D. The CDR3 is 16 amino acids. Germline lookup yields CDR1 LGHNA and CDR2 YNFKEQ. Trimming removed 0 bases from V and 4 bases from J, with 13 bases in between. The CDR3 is CASSQEAAGSYNEQFF. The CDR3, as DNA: TGTGCCAGCAGCCAAGAAGCTGCCGGGTCGTACAATGAGCAGTTCTTC.

The CDR3 here is CASSLGQGHEQYF. The DNA for the CDR3 is TGTGCCAGCAGTTTGGGACAGGGCCACGAGCAGTACTTC. The chain links TRBV12-3 or TRBV12-4 to TRBJ2-7, with 9 positions matching TRBD1. V lost 3 bases and J lost 5; bases outside the gene matches: 2. CDR3 size: 13 residues.

The CDR3 sequence is CASSQPLSPGQGAYEQFF. CDR3 bases: TGCGCCAGCAGCCAACCCCTATCCCCGGGACAGGGGGCATATGAGCAGTTCTTC. The J gene is TRBJ2-1, the V gene TRBV4-1; 12 bases line up with TRBD1. This CDR3 spans 18 amino acids. The trim removed 2 bases at V and 8 bases at J, leaving 13 bases unmatched. The germline V gene has CDR1 MGHRA and CDR2 YSYEKL.

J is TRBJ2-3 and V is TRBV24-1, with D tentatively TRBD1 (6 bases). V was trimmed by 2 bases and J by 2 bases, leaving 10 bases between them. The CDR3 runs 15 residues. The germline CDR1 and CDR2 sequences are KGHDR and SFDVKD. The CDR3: CATSDSNRDTDTQYF. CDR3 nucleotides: TGTGCCACCAGTGATTCTAACAGGGACACAGATACGCAGTATTTT.

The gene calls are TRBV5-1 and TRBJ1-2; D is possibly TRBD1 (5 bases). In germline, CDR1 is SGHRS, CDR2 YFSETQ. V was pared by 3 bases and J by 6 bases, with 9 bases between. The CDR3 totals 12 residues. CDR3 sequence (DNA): TGCGCCAGCAGCTGGGACTACGATGGCTACACCTTC. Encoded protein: CASSWDYDGYTF.

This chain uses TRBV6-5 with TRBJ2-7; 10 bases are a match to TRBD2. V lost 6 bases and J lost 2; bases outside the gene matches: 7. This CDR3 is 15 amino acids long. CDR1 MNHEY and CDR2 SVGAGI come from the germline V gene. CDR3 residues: CASSRGLAETYEQYF. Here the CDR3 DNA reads TGTGCCAGCAGCCGAGGACTAGCGGAGACCTACGAGCAGTACTTC.

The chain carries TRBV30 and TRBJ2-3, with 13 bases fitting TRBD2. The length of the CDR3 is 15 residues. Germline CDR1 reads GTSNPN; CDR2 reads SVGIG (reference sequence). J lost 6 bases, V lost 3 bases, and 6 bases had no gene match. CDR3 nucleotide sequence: TGTGCCTGGAGCGGACTAGCGGGAGTCTCTGATACGCAGTATTTT. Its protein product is CAWSGLAGVSDTQYF.

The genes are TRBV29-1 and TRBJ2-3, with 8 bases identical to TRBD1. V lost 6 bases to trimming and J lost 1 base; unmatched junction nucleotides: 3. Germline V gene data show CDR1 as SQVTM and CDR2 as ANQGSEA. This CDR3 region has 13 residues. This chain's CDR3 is CSVQGAGTDTQYF. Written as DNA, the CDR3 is TGCAGCGTCCAGGGGGCCGGCACAGATACGCAGTATTTT.

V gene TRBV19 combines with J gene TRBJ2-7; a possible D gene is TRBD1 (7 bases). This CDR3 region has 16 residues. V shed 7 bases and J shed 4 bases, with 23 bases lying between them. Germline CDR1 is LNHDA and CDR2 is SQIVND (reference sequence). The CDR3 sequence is CASTVGGGGVPYEQYF. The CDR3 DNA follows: TGTGCCAGTACAGTAGGTGGAGGGGGCGTCCCTTACGAGCAGTACTTC.

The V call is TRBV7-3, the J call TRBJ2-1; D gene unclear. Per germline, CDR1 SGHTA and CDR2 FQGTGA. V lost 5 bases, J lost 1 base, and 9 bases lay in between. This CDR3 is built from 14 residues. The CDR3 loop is CASSPGGSYNEQFF. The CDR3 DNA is TGTGCCAGCAGCCCGGGTGGGTCCTACAATGAGCAGTTCTTC.

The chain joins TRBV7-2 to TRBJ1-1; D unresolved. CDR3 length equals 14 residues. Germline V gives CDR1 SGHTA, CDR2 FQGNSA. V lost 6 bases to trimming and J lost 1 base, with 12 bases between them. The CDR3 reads CASSREAGNTEAFF. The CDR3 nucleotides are TGTGCCAGCAGTCGGGAGGCGGGGAACACTGAAGCTTTCTTT. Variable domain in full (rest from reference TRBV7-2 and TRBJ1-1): GAGVSQSPSNKVTEKGKDVELRCDPISGHTALYWYRQSLGQGLEFLIYFQGNSAPDKSGLPSDRFSAERTGGSVSTLTIQRTQQEDSAVYLCASSREAGNTEAFFGQGTRLTVV.

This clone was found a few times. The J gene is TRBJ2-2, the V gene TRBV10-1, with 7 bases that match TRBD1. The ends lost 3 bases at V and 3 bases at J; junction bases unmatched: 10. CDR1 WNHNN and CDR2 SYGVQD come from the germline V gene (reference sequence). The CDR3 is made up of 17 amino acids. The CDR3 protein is CASSEGNRGKYTGELFF. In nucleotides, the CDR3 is TGCGCCAGCAGTGAAGGAAACAGGGGAAAGTACACCGGGGAGCTGTTTTTT.

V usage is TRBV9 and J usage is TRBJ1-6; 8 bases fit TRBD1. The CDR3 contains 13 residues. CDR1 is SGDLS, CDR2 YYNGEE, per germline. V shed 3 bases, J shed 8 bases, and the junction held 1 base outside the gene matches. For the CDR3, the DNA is TGTGCCAGCAGCGCGGACAGGGATTCACCCCTCCACTTT. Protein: CASSADRDSPLHF.

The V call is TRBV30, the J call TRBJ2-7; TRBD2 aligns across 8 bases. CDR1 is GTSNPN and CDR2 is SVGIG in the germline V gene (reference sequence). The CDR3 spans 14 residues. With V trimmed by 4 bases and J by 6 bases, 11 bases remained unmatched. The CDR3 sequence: CAWNGAGGFSEQYF. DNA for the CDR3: TGTGCCTGGAATGGCGCGGGGGGTTTTTCCGAGCAGTACTTC.

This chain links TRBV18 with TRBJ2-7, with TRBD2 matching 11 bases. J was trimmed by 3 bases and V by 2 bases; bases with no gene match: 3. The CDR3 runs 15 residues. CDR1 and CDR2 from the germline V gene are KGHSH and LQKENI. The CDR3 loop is CASSPSGLADYEQYF. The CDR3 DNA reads TGTGCCAGCTCACCATCGGGACTAGCGGACTACGAGCAGTACTTC.

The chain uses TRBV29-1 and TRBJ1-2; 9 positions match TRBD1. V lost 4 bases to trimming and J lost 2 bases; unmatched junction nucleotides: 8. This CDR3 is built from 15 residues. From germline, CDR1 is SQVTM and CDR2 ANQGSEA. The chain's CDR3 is CSVVPWTGANYGYTF. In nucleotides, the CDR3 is TGCAGCGTTGTTCCTTGGACAGGGGCCAACTATGGCTACACCTTC. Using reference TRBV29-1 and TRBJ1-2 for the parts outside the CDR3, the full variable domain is SAVISQKPSRDICQRGTSLTIQCQVDSQVTMMFWYRQQPGQSLTLIATANQGSEATYESGFVIDKFPISRPNLTFSTLTVSNMSPEDSSIYLCSVVPWTGANYGYTFGSGTRLTVV.

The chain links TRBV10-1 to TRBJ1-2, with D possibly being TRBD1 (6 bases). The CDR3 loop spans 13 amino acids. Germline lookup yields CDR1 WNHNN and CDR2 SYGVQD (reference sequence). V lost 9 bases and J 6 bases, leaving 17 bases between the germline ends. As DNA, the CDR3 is TGCGCCAGTAATACAGGGCGAAAAAATGGCTACACCTTC. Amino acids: CASNTGRKNGYTF.

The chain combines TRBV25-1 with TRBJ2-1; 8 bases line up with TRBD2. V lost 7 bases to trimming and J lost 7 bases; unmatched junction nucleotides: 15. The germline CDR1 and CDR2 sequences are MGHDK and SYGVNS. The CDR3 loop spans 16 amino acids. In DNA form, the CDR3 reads TGTGCCAGCACCCCTTACGGGGCGGGAGGCAGGAATGAGCAGTTCTTC. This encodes CASTPYGAGGRNEQFF. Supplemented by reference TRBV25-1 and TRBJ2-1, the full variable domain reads EADIYQTPRYLVIGTGKKITLECSQTMGHDKMYWYQQDPGMELHLIHYSYGVNSTEKGDLSSESTVSRIRTEHFPLTLESARPSHTSQYLCASTPYGAGGRNEQFFGPGTRLTVL.

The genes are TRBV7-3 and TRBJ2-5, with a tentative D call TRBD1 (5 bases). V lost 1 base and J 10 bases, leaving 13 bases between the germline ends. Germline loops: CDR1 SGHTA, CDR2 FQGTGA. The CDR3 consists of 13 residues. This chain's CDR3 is CASSLIPGRGQYF. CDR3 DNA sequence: TGTGCCAGCAGCTTAATCCCAGGGCGAGGCCAGTACTTC.

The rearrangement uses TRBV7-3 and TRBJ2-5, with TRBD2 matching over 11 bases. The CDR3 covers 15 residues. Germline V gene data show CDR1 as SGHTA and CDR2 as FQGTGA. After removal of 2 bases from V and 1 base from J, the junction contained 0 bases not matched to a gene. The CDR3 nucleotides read TGTGCCAGCAGCTTAGGGACTAGCGGCCAAGAGACCCAGTACTTC. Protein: CASSLGTSGQETQYF.

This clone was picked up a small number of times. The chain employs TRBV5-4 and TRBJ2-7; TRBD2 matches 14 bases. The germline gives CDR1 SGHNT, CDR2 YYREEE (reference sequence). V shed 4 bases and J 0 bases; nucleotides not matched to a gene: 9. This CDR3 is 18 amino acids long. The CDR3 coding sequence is TGTGCCAGCAGCGCGACTAGCGGGAGGGCCAACGCCTCCTACGAGCAGTACTTC. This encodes CASSATSGRANASYEQYF.

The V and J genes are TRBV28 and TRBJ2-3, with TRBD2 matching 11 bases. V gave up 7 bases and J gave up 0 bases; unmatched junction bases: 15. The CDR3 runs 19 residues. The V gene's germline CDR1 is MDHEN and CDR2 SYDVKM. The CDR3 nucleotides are TGTGCCAGCATGACCCCCGGGACTAGCGGTACCTTTAGCACAGATACGCAGTATTTT. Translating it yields CASMTPGTSGTFSTDTQYF.

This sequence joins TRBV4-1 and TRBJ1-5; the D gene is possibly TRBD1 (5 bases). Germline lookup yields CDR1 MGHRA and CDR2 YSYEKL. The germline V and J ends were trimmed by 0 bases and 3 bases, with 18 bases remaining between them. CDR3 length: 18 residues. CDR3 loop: CASSQDLRRGRDNQPQHF. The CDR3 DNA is TGCGCCAGCAGCCAAGATCTCCGAAGGGGAAGGGACAATCAGCCCCAGCATTTT.

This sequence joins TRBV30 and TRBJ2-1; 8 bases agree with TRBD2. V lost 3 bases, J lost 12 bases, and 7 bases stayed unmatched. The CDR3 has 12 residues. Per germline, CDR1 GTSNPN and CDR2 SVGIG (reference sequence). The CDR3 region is CAWSEAGVGQFF. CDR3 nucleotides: TGTGCCTGGAGCGAAGCGGGGGTGGGGCAGTTCTTC.

CDR3 sequence reads: CASRARSGLNTGELFF. The CDR3 coding sequence is TGTGCCAGCAGGGCTCGTAGCGGACTGAACACCGGGGAGCTGTTTTTT. The chain links TRBV5-4 to TRBJ2-2, with D perhaps TRBD2 (6 bases). This CDR3 region has 16 residues. The V and J ends lost 5 bases and 1 base respectively, with 15 bases between them. Germline V lookup: CDR1 SGHNT, CDR2 YYREEE (reference sequence).

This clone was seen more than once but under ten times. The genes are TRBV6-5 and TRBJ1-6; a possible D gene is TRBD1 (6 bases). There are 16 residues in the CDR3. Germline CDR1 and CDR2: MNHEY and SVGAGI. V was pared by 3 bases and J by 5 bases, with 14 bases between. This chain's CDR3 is CASSYYGRGDNSPLHF. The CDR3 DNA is TGTGCCAGCAGTTATTATGGCAGGGGCGATAATTCACCCCTCCACTTT.

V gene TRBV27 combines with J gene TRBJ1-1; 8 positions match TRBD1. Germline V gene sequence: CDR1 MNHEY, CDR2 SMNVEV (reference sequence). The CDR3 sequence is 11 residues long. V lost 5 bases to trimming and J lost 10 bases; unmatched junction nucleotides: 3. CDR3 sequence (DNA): TGTGCCAGCAGTAGACAGGGGCGAGCTTTCTTT. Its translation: CASSRQGRAFF.

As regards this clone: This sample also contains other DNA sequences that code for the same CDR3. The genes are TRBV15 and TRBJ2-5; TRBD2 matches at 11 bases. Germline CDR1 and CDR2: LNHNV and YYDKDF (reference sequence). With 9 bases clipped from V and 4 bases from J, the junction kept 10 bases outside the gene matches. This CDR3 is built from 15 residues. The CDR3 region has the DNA TGTGCCACTTCTCGGCTAGCGGGAGGTGTAGAGACCCAGTACTTC. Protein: CATSRLAGGVETQYF.

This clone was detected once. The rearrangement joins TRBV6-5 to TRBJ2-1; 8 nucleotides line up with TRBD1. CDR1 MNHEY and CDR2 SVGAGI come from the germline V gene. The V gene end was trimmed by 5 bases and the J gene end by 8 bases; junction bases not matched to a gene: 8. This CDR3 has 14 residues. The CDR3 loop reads CASSKPQGADEQFF. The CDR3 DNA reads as TGTGCCAGCAGTAAACCCCAGGGGGCGGATGAGCAGTTCTTC.